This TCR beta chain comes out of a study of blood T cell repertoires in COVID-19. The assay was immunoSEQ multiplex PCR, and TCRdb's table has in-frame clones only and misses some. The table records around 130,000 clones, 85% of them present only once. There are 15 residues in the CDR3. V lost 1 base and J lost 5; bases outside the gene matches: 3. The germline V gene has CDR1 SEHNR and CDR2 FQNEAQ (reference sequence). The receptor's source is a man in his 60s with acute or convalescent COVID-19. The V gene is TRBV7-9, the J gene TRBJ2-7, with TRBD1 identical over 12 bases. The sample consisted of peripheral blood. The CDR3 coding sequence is TGTGCCAGCAGCTTAGGGGGACAGGGGGCTCACGAGCAGTACTTC. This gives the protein CASSLGGQGAHEQYF.